The rows below give T cell receptor beta chains drawn from one sample of a study of cytomegalovirus exposure and HLA in healthy donors. The protocol was immunoSEQ multiplex PCR, while the TCRdb copy is restricted to in-frame clones and leaves out a portion. The sample carries 55,000 to 75,000 clones, 70% to 75% recorded once. Source material: PBMCs. These receptor sequences come from a man aged 25-45 years in good health and CMV-seropositive. CDR3s include the opening cysteine and the closing phenylalanine or tryptophan. D genes are given only for firm matches. Size is omitted from some rows. Given values are once, few, many or a class for expanded clones.

>TRBV7-3|-|TRBJ1-1|-
TGTGCCAGCAGCTTATCATCCGGGAACACTGAAGCTTTCTTT
CASSLSSGNTEAFF
>TRBV9|few|TRBJ2-4|TRBD1
TGTGCCAGCAGCGCGGACAGGGAGAGGGACATTCAGTACTTC
CASSADRERDIQYF
>TRBV7-9|-|TRBJ2-3|TRBD2
TGTGCCAGCAGCTTGAAGAGCGGGGTGCCAGATACGCAGTATTTT
CASSLKSGVPDTQYF
>TRBV5-1|-|TRBJ1-2|-
TGCGCCAGCAGCTTGGAAGGGGGAATGAGCTATGGCTACACCTTC
CASSLEGGMSYGYTF
>TRBV7-3|-|TRBJ1-5|-
-
CASSFGPGEPQHF
>TRBV27|-|TRBJ2-7|-
TGTGCCAGCGGCCTGGGGGGGGCTTACGAGCAGTACTTC
CASGLGGAYEQYF
>TRBV9|-|TRBJ1-6|-
TGTGCCAGCAGCGGAACAGGAATGGGTAATTCACCCCTCCACTTT
CASSGTGMGNSPLHF
>TRBV7-8|-|TRBJ1-4|-
TGTGCCAGCAGCCCTCGGCCCCAGGGGCGGGTTGAAAAACTGTTTTTT
CASSPRPQGRVEKLFF
>TRBV9|-|TRBJ1-5|-
TGTGCCAGCAGCCCCGCCGGGGGGCATCAGCCCCAGCATTTT
CASSPAGGHQPQHF
>TRBV6-6|few|TRBJ2-1|TRBD2
TGTGCCAGCAGTTCGTTAGCGGGGTCTATCTACAATGAGCAGTTCTTC
CASSSLAGSIYNEQFF
>TRBV7-3|-|TRBJ1-2|-
TGTGCCAGCAGCCCGGCGGCCGGCTATGGCTACACCTTC
CASSPAAGYGYTF
>TRBV7-2|-|TRBJ2-3|TRBD2
TGTGCCAGCAGATACGGACTAGCGGGGGACACAGATACGCAGTATTTT
CASRYGLAGDTDTQYF
>TRBV30|-|TRBJ1-3|-
TGTGCCTGGAGTGCCGTGGGAAACACCATATATTTT
CAWSAVGNTIYF
>TRBV6-1|-|TRBJ1-1|TRBD1
TGTGCCAGCATTGATAGGGGGCCGGGGGCTTTCTTT
CASIDRGPGAFF
>TRBV5-6|-|TRBJ2-5|-
TGTGCCAGCAGCCGGGACACCCAAGGGACCCAGTACTTC
CASSRDTQGTQYF
>TRBV6-1|-|TRBJ2-3|-
TGTGCCAGCACCGAGCCCCCCACAGATACGCAGTATTTT
CASTEPPTDTQYF
>TRBV19|medium-sized|TRBJ1-5|TRBD1
TGTGCCAGTAGTATAGTGAGGGACGAGGGGGCGAGCAATCAGCCCCAGCATTTT
CASSIVRDEGASNQPQHF
>TRBV5-1|-|TRBJ1-1|-
TGCGCCAGCAGCTTGGATGGAGGGGCGTACACTGAAGCTTTCTTT
CASSLDGGAYTEAFF
>TRBV7-9|-|TRBJ2-7|TRBD1
TGTGCCAGCAGCTTAGACAGGGGGCCCTACGAGCAGTACTTC
CASSLDRGPYEQYF
>TRBV28|few|TRBJ1-2|-
TGTGCCAGCAGTTCGGGAGGCGGGAGGGATGGCTACACCTTC
CASSSGGGRDGYTF
>TRBV19|-|TRBJ2-7|-
TGTGCCAGTAGCCCCGCGACACTCTACTACGAGCAGTACTTC
CASSPATLYYEQYF
>TRBV4-3|many|TRBJ2-6|-
TGCGCCAGCACCCCCATCGTCCTGACTTTC
CASTPIVLTF
>TRBV7-9|-|TRBJ1-1|-
TGTGCCAGCAGCTTAGCAAACTTGAACACTGAAGCTTTCTTT
CASSLANLNTEAFF
>TRBV28|-|TRBJ2-7|-
TGTGCCAGCAGCCGGTCCTACGAGCAGTACTTC
CASSRSYEQYF
>TRBV5-1|-|TRBJ2-3|TRBD1
TGCGCCAGCAGGGGACAGGGTACAGATACGCAGTATTTT
CASRGQGTDTQYF
>TRBV6-6|few|TRBJ1-1|-
TGTGCCAGCGGACTGGGAGGGATCGTTGGAGCTTTCTTT
CASGLGGIVGAFF
>TRBV15|-|TRBJ2-7|TRBD1
TGTGCCACCAGCAGTCCCGGACAGGGGCCATCCTACGAGCAGTACTTC
CATSSPGQGPSYEQYF
>TRBV28|few|TRBJ1-2|-
TGTGCCAGCAGTTTGGTTGTGGCAGGGCCAGTTACCTTC
CASSLVVAGPVTF
>TRBV28|-|TRBJ1-3|-
TGTGCCAGCAGTTTATCAGGGGTTGGAAACACCATATATTTT
CASSLSGVGNTIYF
>TRBV4-2|-|TRBJ1-4|TRBD1
TGTGCCAGCAGCCAACCTCCACAGGGGGAAAAACTGTTTTTT
CASSQPPQGEKLFF
>TRBV4-3|-|TRBJ1-3|-
TGCGCCAGCAGTCAAGGGCCAGGGGTGAGCTCTGGAAACACCATATATTTT
CASSQGPGVSSGNTIYF
>TRBV9|few|TRBJ1-1|-
TGTGCCAGCAGCGTACTCACAGCCGAAGTAGCTGAAGCTTTCTTT
CASSVLTAEVAEAFF
>TRBV6-1|-|TRBJ1-1|TRBD1
TGTGCCAGCACCCCGACAGGGTATAACACTGAAGCTTTCTTT
CASTPTGYNTEAFF
>TRBV5-4|-|TRBJ1-2|TRBD1
TGTGCCAGCAGCTTGGTTGGGACAGGGACTGGCTACACCTTC
CASSLVGTGTGYTF
>TRBV7-9|few|TRBJ1-4|TRBD1
TGTGCCAGCAGCGCCCCGCTGACAGGGCTTTACGAAAAACTGTTTTTT
CASSAPLTGLYEKLFF
>TRBV28|-|TRBJ1-5|TRBD1
TGTGCCAGCATACAGGGGGCGCGGGATCAGCCCCAGCATTTT
CASIQGARDQPQHF
>TRBV27|-|TRBJ2-2|TRBD1
TGTGCCAGCAAGCAGGGACAGGGGACCGGGGAGCTGTTTTTT
CASKQGQGTGELFF
>TRBV6-5|few|TRBJ1-2|-
TGTGCCAGCAGTTACACTATCTCAGGGCCGGATGGCTACACCTTC
CASSYTISGPDGYTF
>TRBV7-8|-|TRBJ2-2|TRBD1
TGTGCCAGCGGACAGGGCGACACCGGGGAGCTGTTTTTT
CASGQGDTGELFF
>TRBV15|-|TRBJ1-2|-
TGTGCCGCCAGCAGAGATGCGAACAGGGAAAGGAGCACCTTC
CAASRDANRERSTF
>TRBV7-9|-|TRBJ2-3|-
TGTGCCAGCAGTGACCGACGGAGACCATACAGGTTT
CASSDRRRPYRF
>TRBV30|-|TRBJ2-7|-
TGTGCCTGGAGTGTAATTTTTGCATCGACAGTCTCCTACGAGCAGTACTTC
CAWSVIFASTVSYEQYF
>TRBV19|-|TRBJ2-7|TRBD1
TGTGCCAGCTCCGGGACAGGGGGTCTTCTAAGCTACGAGCAGTACTTC
CASSGTGGLLSYEQYF
>TRBV28|few|TRBJ1-2|-
TGTGCCAGCACCGCCCAGGGCGGCTACACCTTC
CASTAQGGYTF
>TRBV6-1|-|TRBJ2-5|-
TGTGCCAGCAGTACAGGGAGAGAGACCCAGTACTTC
CASSTGRETQYF
>TRBV5-1|-|TRBJ1-2|-
TGCGCCAGCAGCTCGGGGGATCAGGGCTATGGCTACACCTTC
CASSSGDQGYGYTF
>TRBV28|-|TRBJ1-3|-
TGTGCCAGCAGTTTAGGAGGCCCCACTGGAAACACCATATATTTT
CASSLGGPTGNTIYF
>TRBV7-2|few|TRBJ1-5|-
TGTGCCAGCAGCCCCGGTCAGGGAAGCAATCAGCCCCAGCATTTT
CASSPGQGSNQPQHF
>TRBV7-8|few|TRBJ1-1|-
TGTGCCAGCAGCTTAGCCCGTCGAGCTTTCTTT
CASSLARRAFF
>TRBV6-1|few|TRBJ1-5|TRBD1
TGTGCCAGCAGTGAAAGATCCGGGACAGCCTATCAGCCCCAGCATTTT
CASSERSGTAYQPQHF
>TRBV5-1|-|TRBJ2-5|TRBD2
TGCGCCAGCAGCTCGACTAGCGGGGGGGTAGGGGAGACCCAGTACTTC
CASSSTSGGVGETQYF
>TRBV19|-|TRBJ1-1|-
TGTGCCAGTAGTATCGGTCGGGATACTGAAGCTTTCTTT
CASSIGRDTEAFF
>TRBV4-3|-|TRBJ2-5|-
TGCGCCAGCAGCCAAGCCCTATCTGGGAGTTTCCGGGAGCAGTACTTC
CASSQALSGSFREQYF
>TRBV6-6|few|TRBJ1-6|TRBD1
TGTGCCAGCAGTCCCCGGACAGGAGGTAATTCACCCCTCCACTTT
CASSPRTGGNSPLHF
>TRBV6-5|few|TRBJ1-6|TRBD1
TGTGCCAGCAGTTCAACCCGGGACAGGGGGCTGTCCCTCCACTTT
CASSSTRDRGLSLHF
>TRBV11-1|-|TRBJ2-7|-
TGTGCCAGCAGCCTGGCAGGCCACTCCTACGAGCAGTACTTC
CASSLAGHSYEQYF
>TRBV28|-|TRBJ1-6|-
TGTGCCAGCAGTCGATCGACAGCTACACCCCTCCACTTT
CASSRSTATPLHF
>TRBV18|-|TRBJ2-5|-
TGTGCCAGCTCATTCCTAACAGGGTCGGAGACCCAGTACTTC
CASSFLTGSETQYF
>TRBV14|-|TRBJ2-1|TRBD2
TGTGCCAGCAGCCCGACTAGCACCGCTGAGCAGTTCTTC
CASSPTSTAEQFF
>TRBV7-2|-|TRBJ1-5|-
TGTGCCAGCAGCCCCCGACAGCTTAGCAATCAGCCCCAGCATTTT
CASSPRQLSNQPQHF